One and the same sample provided the 30 T cell receptor beta chains below, sequenced in a study of CXCR3-negative and CXCR3-positive naive CD8 T cells. TRB cDNA libraries were made by UMI-labeled 5' RACE. TCRdb derives one entry per CDR3 protein from the 5' RACE reads, leaving out DNA. The sample totals 28,000 or so distinct CDR3 sequences; its top ten clones hold 2.8%. Sequenced input: naive CXCR3- CD8+ T cells from blood. Subset noted: CD45RO-CCR7+CD27+CD95- naive CD8+ T cells lacking CXCR3 (TNR3-). Every receptor here comes from a human donor in good health. Some clones in this sample may be carry-over from other donors' samples.

The chain is built from TRBV29-1 and TRBJ2-7; the D call from TCRdb, TRBD1, cannot be confirmed without DNA. This CDR3 comprises 12 residues. The germline V gene encodes CDR1 SQVTM and CDR2 ANQGSEA. The CDR3 spells CSARDRGYEQYF.

This clonotype is classed as medium-sized by frequency. CDR3 protein: CASSFLQETQYF. The rearrangement links TRBV28 to TRBJ2-5. There are 12 residues in the CDR3. Germline V lookup: CDR1 MDHEN, CDR2 SYDVKM.

The V call is TRBV29-1, the J call TRBJ2-2; TCRdb lists TRBD1, though no DNA is available to test this call. This CDR3 has 17 amino acids. Germline V lookup: CDR1 SQVTM, CDR2 ANQGSEA. The CDR3: CSVDNWGGAITTGELFF.

This rearrangement joins TRBV19 to TRBJ1-1; TCRdb lists TRBD1, though no DNA is available to test this call. This CDR3 contains 14 residues. CDR1 and CDR2 from the germline V gene are LNHDA and SQIVND (reference sequence). The CDR3 reads CASTPWEMNTEAFF.

The rearrangement uses TRBV9 and TRBJ2-1. Germline CDR1 SGDLS, CDR2 YYNGEE. The CDR3 consists of 15 residues. The CDR3: CASSVDSRFGDEQFF.

This chain joins TRBV19 and TRBJ2-6. CDR1 is LNHDA and CDR2 is SQIVND in the germline V gene (reference sequence). The CDR3 covers 14 residues. The CDR3 reads CASKFHSGANVLTF.

The rearrangement uses TRBV5-1 and TRBJ2-7; TCRdb picks TRBD1, but there is no DNA to check that call. This CDR3 region has 16 residues. Germline V CDR1 and CDR2: SGHRS, YFSETQ. CDR3 region: CASRPDRGQGPYEQYF.

The rearrangement links TRBV7-9 to TRBJ2-7. Germline-derived CDR1 and CDR2 are SEHNR and FQNEAQ (reference sequence). The CDR3 is made up of 13 amino acids. CDR3 protein: CASSSGDSYEQYF.

The chain combines TRBV28 with TRBJ1-1; there is no DNA to check the TCRdb D call of TRBD1. The CDR3 has 14 residues. Germline V gives CDR1 MDHEN, CDR2 SYDVKM. This CDR3 is CASSPGQGAAEAFF.

The V and J genes are TRBV27 and TRBJ2-7; TCRdb's D call, TRBD1, is unchecked because there is no DNA. Germline CDR1 and CDR2: MNHEY and SMNVEV (reference sequence). The CDR3 runs to 14 residues. CDR3 in amino acids: CASSLADRVNEQYF.

The genes are TRBV10-3 and TRBJ2-1; lacking DNA, the TRBD2 call made by TCRdb goes unchecked. The CDR3 contains 12 residues. Per germline, CDR1 ENHRY and CDR2 SYGVKD. This CDR3 is CAISESEGEQFF.

The chain uses TRBV29-1 and TRBJ2-1. Germline loops: CDR1 SQVTM, CDR2 ANQGSEA. The CDR3 consists of 16 residues. CDR3 in amino acids: CSLEAGIGEQYNEQFF.

CDR3 amino acids: CASKRQGTEAFF. The chain has TRBV28 and TRBJ1-1; TCRdb proposes TRBD1, but this gene call is untestable without DNA. There are 12 residues in the CDR3. Germline V gene data show CDR1 as MDHEN and CDR2 as SYDVKM.

The chain links TRBV6-1 to TRBJ1-1. CDR1 is MNHNS and CDR2 is SASEGT in the germline V gene. CDR3 length equals 14 residues. CDR3 amino acids: CASSEPQGGIEAFF.

The gene calls are TRBV12-3 or TRBV12-4 and TRBJ1-5. CDR3 length: 15 residues. The CDR3 protein is CASSSSNFPLQPQHF.

The V gene is TRBV12-3 or TRBV12-4, the J gene TRBJ2-3; TCRdb selects TRBD2, and the lack of DNA leaves this call unchecked. The CDR3 totals 18 residues. CDR3: CASSFPYSGEGDTDTQYF.

V gene TRBV29-1 combines with J gene TRBJ2-7; TCRdb's assignment of TRBD1 cannot be checked, as there is no DNA. The CDR3 covers 11 residues. The germline V gene has CDR1 SQVTM and CDR2 ANQGSEA. CDR3 sequence: CSFPVGNEQYF.

Frequency places this clonotype as medium-sized (0.01 to 0.1%). The chain employs TRBV7-9 and TRBJ2-1; no DNA is available, so the TRBD2 call from TCRdb remains unchecked. This CDR3 spans 17 amino acids. CDR1 is SEHNR and CDR2 is FQNEAQ in the germline V gene (reference sequence). This CDR3 is CASSFQTSGAPYNEQFF.

Frequency places this clonotype as medium-sized. The chain uses TRBV10-3 and TRBJ1-1; the D gene TCRdb calls, TRBD1, cannot be checked with no DNA. Germline V gene lookup returns CDR1 ENHRY and CDR2 SYGVKD. This CDR3 is 13 amino acids long. CDR3 amino acids: CAISNREGTEAFF.

The rearrangement links TRBV28 to TRBJ1-1; TCRdb selects TRBD1, and the lack of DNA leaves this call unchecked. Germline V CDR1 and CDR2: MDHEN, SYDVKM. This CDR3 contains 14 residues. CDR3 sequence: CASSGGSLNTEAFF.

The chain joins TRBV9 to TRBJ2-7; with no DNA, the TCRdb D assignment of TRBD1 cannot be verified. CDR1 and CDR2 from the germline V gene are SGDLS and YYNGEE. This CDR3 has 19 residues. CDR3 sequence: CASSPSPSGTPTSSYEQYF.

Judged by frequency, this clonotype is medium-sized (0.01 to 0.1%). The rearrangement links TRBV10-3 to TRBJ1-1. The CDR3 is 14 residues long. Germline lookup yields CDR1 ENHRY and CDR2 SYGVKD. CDR3 protein: CAISESRMNTEAFF.

Measured by frequency, this clonotype is medium-sized (0.01 to 0.1%). The chain combines TRBV3-1 with TRBJ1-3; checking the TCRdb D call of TRBD1 is not possible without DNA. Looked up from germline, CDR1 is LGHDT and CDR2 is YNNKEL (reference sequence). This CDR3 has 15 residues. The chain's CDR3 is CASSPEPQGSNTIYF.

The chain uses TRBV11-2 and TRBJ2-5; TCRdb designates TRBD1, a call that cannot be tested without DNA. Germline V CDR1 and CDR2: SGHAT, FQNNGV. The CDR3 totals 15 residues. CDR3: CASSFLGGYQETQYF. The entire variable domain, with the rest obtained from reference TRBV11-2 and TRBJ2-5, is as follows: EAGVAQSPRYKIIEKRQSVAFWCNPISGHATLYWYQQILGQGPKLLIQFQNNGVVDDSQLPKDRFSAERLKGVDSTLKIQPAKLEDSAVYLCASSFLGGYQETQYFGPGTRLLVL.

V usage is TRBV7-9 and J usage is TRBJ2-5; TCRdb designates TRBD1, a call that cannot be tested without DNA. CDR3 length: 15 residues. The germline CDR1 and CDR2 sequences are SEHNR and FQNEAQ (reference sequence). CDR3 residues: CASSSLVPVEETQYF.

The rearrangement uses TRBV29-1 and TRBJ2-7. The CDR3 has 12 residues. CDR1 and CDR2 (germline): SQVTM, ANQGSEA. The chain's CDR3 is CSVEDIGYEQYF.

This chain links TRBV7-3 with TRBJ2-3; no DNA is available, so the TRBD2 call from TCRdb remains unchecked. The CDR3 has 22 residues. Germline values: CDR1 SGHTA, CDR2 FQGTGA. CDR3 region: CASSSAMTSGGLIPPHTDTQYF. The entire variable domain, with the rest obtained from reference TRBV7-3 and TRBJ2-3, is as follows: GAGVSQTPSNKVTEKGKYVELRCDPISGHTALYWYRQSLGQGPEFLIYFQGTGAADDSGLPNDRFFAVRPEGSVSTLKIQRTERGDSAVYLCASSSAMTSGGLIPPHTDTQYFGPGTRLTVL.

The chain is built from TRBV5-6 and TRBJ2-2; TCRdb designates TRBD2, a call that cannot be tested without DNA. Germline V gene lookup returns CDR1 SGHDT and CDR2 YYEEEE. The CDR3 length is 16 residues. CDR3 in amino acids: CASSLVPGRYGGELFF.

V is TRBV13 and J is TRBJ2-7; the D gene TCRdb calls, TRBD1, cannot be checked with no DNA. Germline V gene lookup returns CDR1 PRHDT and CDR2 FYEKMQ (reference sequence). The CDR3 is 14 amino acids. The CDR3 reads CASSSQGGQYEQYF.

The chain combines TRBV7-6 with TRBJ1-5. The CDR3 runs to 14 residues. CDR1 is SGHVS, CDR2 FNYEAQ, per germline. This chain's CDR3 is CASSLVGEGQPQHF.